A selection of T cell receptor beta chains follows, all from one sample in a study of CD8 T cells in ankylosing spondylitis. TCRdb used MiXCR to reprocess the 5' RACE reads, holding one entry per CDR3 protein. The repertoire has about 33,000 distinct CDR3 sequences, 11% of them found once; the top ten carry about 19%. The specimen sequenced was synovial fluid, either unsorted or a sorted T cell fraction (not recorded which). The receptors originated from a male donor with ankylosing spondylitis. The CDR3 runs from the conserved cysteine through the conserved F or W. D genes are given only for firm matches. A clone size is listed for some rows: how often the clone was seen (once, few, many), or a class if it is expanded.

>TRBV7-9|many|TRBJ2-5|TRBD2
TGTGCCAGCAGAACCCCGGCGGCTAGCGGGCGACAAGAGACCCAGTACTTC
CASRTPAASGRQETQYF
>TRBV5-1|NA|TRBJ2-7|TRBD2
TGCGCCAGCGGAAAAGGGACTAGCGGGGACTACGAGCAGTACTTC
CASGKGTSGDYEQYF
>TRBV20-1|many|TRBJ1-6|NA
TGCAGTGCTAGGGGTACAGGGAAAGAGAATTCACCCCTCCACTTT
CSARGTGKENSPLHF
>TRBV29-1|many|TRBJ1-1|TRBD1
TGCAGCGTTGCCCAGGGGGGTTCGAACACTGAAGCTTTCTTT
CSVAQGGSNTEAFF
>TRBV10-3|many|TRBJ2-7|TRBD1
TGTGCCATCAGTAAGGGACAGGGCTTAGTAGAGCAGTACTTC
CAISKGQGLVEQYF
>TRBV25-1|few|TRBJ2-3|NA
TGTGCCAGCAGTGGGGTTTCCGGGACAACCTGGGATACGCAGTATTTT
CASSGVSGTTWDTQYF
>TRBV19|many|TRBJ2-6|NA
TGTGCCAGTAGTCCCCTGCAGGGGATAGGATCTGGGGCCAACGTCCTGACTTTC
CASSPLQGIGSGANVLTF
>TRBV15|few|TRBJ2-2|TRBD1
TGTGCCACCAGCAGAACTTACACAGGGGAACCCCCCGGGGAGCTGTTTTTT
CATSRTYTGEPPGELFF
>TRBV19|NA|TRBJ2-1|NA
TGTGCCAGTAGTATAACGGCGGGCCTCGATGAGCAGTTCTTC
CASSITAGLDEQFF
>TRBV20-1|NA|TRBJ2-3|TRBD1
TGCAAAGGACAGGGGAACACAGATACGCAGTATTTT
CKGQGNTDTQYF
>TRBV27|NA|TRBJ2-7|NA
TGTGCCAGCAGTTTAAAGGCGGCAGGGCGGGCCTACGAGCAGTACTTC
CASSLKAAGRAYEQYF
>TRBV25-1|NA|TRBJ2-7|NA
TGTGCCAGCAGTTTAACTTCCTACGAGCAGTACTTC
CASSLTSYEQYF